The present T cell receptor (beta chain) was sequenced within a study of cytomegalovirus exposure and HLA in healthy donors listed by TCRdb under 2017. The study in broad terms: An earlier analysis of a few hundred of the donors reported under 300 Gb of sequence data and approximately 120 million unique TCR beta sequences obtained from around 190 million T cells. The aim of the study was to test whether cataloging public T cell receptors could identify signatures of past pathogen exposure. Along with the approximately 700-subject first cohort, a separate validation cohort of roughly 110 different subjects was used. Because of strong linkage in the cohort, roughly five DR-DQ haplotypes were treated as single units for association and clustering. Rather than using new phenotypic data, the later analysis identified candidate immune exposures from TCR beta sequences and from how often those sequences occurred across donors. A later genetic analysis took genome-wide SNP genotypes for about 55% of the 666 donors and used that subset as a discovery cohort. Class I and class II HLA loci were covered by the typing at four-digit resolution. Using immunosequencing, the study profiled T cell repertoires from about 620 subjects and related those repertoires to cytomegalovirus serostatus. The number of donors typed differed by locus, with about 629-640 for A, B, C, DRB1 and DQB1, roughly 550 for DQA1, over 600 for DPA1, and around 430 for DPB1. Roughly 310 gigabases of sequencing data and 70 million to 85 million unique TCR sequences were included in an early release covering roughly 600 HLA-typed donors. Of the 398 genotyped donors, around 81% fell in the genetic ancestry cluster associated with self-reported Caucasian donors. To decide whether each TCR beta V gene segment behaved as functional or pseudogenic, an earlier analysis of some 570 of the donors relied on high-throughput TCR beta sequencing. Alongside the repertoire data, information on donor age, sex, ethnicity and CMV serostatus was compiled. All discovery cohort repertoires had been generated using a single sequencing platform. Across about 380 genotyped donors of the cohort, an average of about 220,000 unique TCR beta nucleotide sequences per donor were sequenced, and 15% to 20% of those sequences were non-productive. In a later analysis, previously published TCR beta repertoires from hundreds of donors were re-analyzed and high-resolution HLA genotyping was added so that TCR occurrence patterns could be studied. High-throughput TCR immunosequencing, statistical association of individual TCRs with disease status, and machine learning were combined to predict cytomegalovirus infection status. On the study overall, not on this receptor specifically: Correlated functional status among segregating V segments might reflect linkage disequilibrium, but an unknown experimental factor could not be ruled out. Immune exposure information for the cohort was limited to CMV serostatus. The authors suggested that the approach could potentially be generalized to other disease states and immunological phenotypes. A further reported finding was that TCR beta sequences accurately predicted the HLA-A and HLA-B alleles for most subjects in the first cohort. Three of the identified cytomegalovirus-associated TCR beta chains were confirmed in vitro to be specific for cytomegalovirus antigens. Only TCR beta chains were sequenced in this cohort, and the absence of alpha or paired-chain data limited detectable features. A cluster of highly shared sequence variants was judged likely to represent a technical artifact of the sequencing pipeline. In an earlier analysis of 587 of the donors, most TCR beta V segments appeared in productive rearrangements about 87% or about 30% of the time, broadly matching IMGT annotations. In a later analysis, the rate of TCR association differed among HLA loci, with DRB1 alleles having the most associated TCRs and HLA-C alleles having the fewest. A total of fewer than 200 TCR beta chains were listed by the study as associated with cytomegalovirus. At a false discovery rate of 0.05, a later analysis linked 16,951 TCR beta sequences to specific HLA alleles. Because HLA typing was missing for some donors at each locus, association tests included only the typed subset. Some IMGT-functional V segments, including TRBV6-2 and TRBV6-3, could not be told apart with the 87-base-pair reads, so those segments were excluded. According to a later analysis, parvovirus B19, influenza, CMV and Epstein-Barr virus appeared linked to several top co-occurrence clusters. Because counts were too low, seventeen rarely observed V segments, including chromosome 9 orphons, were left out of the earlier analysis of 500 to 750 of the donors. Most TCR sequences were seen in very few donors, while some public TCRs were found in many individuals. Compared with equally common non-associated chains, HLA-associated TCR beta chains in a later analysis were more clonally expanded and had lower generation probabilities. A later analysis found that most CMV-associated TCR beta chains appeared HLA-restricted, with HLA associations seemingly driven largely by CMV exposure. Compared with the approximately 600-donor mean, donors in an Asian-associated ancestry cluster had fewer N-insertions in productive TCRs, according to a later genetic analysis. When HLA alleles, especially DR and DQ, strongly co-occurred, attributing TCR associations to individual alleles was difficult. Presence/absence analyses assumed roughly uniform sequencing depth across donors, an assumption that may not hold. In both the original and validation cohorts, the classifier was reported to diagnose cytomegalovirus status with high specificity and sensitivity. In a later genetic analysis, a missense DCLRE1C variant was associated with V-gene and J-gene trimming of TCR beta chains, and the association was replicated in an independent cohort.

The cohort comprised fewer than 750 healthy bone marrow donors. At the time of sampling, every cohort member was nominally healthy, though immune exposures that went unrecorded were likely present. The donor was CMV seronegative and belonged to the group of 320 or so seronegative cohort members. A peripheral blood sample was provided by each donor, and peripheral blood mononuclear cells were used for TCR beta sequencing. The Qiagen DNeasy Blood Extraction Kit was used to extract genomic DNA from the blood cell samples. Library construction relied on the immunoSEQ multiplex PCR assay. The multiplex PCR relied on a mix of 60 forward primers for TCR Vbeta segments and 13 reverse primers for TCR Jbeta segments. A multiplex PCR assay on genomic DNA amplified the CDR3 region of rearranged TCR beta genes. The amplified TCR beta libraries were sequenced on the Illumina HiSeq System as 87-base-pair reads. As for how the authors treated the data: A later analysis tallied 75 million to 95 million unique TCR beta chains across the 660 or so repertoires, and about 12 million of those chains were shared by two or more donors. Raw reads were error-corrected and collapsed into unique sequences by a nearest-neighbor algorithm in which closely related sequences were merged to remove PCR and sequencing errors. To assign V, D and J gene segments, CDR3 sequences were aligned to IMGT reference sequences. For a sequence to be retained, a match of at least six nucleotides to both a V gene segment and a J gene segment was required. A rearrangement was called productive if the CDR3 had no stop codons and remained in frame with V and J, and every other rearrangement was called non-productive. Following IMGT convention, CDR3 was defined as the stretch from the second conserved V-encoded cysteine up to the conserved J-encoded phenylalanine. In an earlier analysis of approximately 590 of the donors, sequences lacking an unambiguous match to a single V gene segment were excluded. In an earlier analysis of several hundred of the donors, V segments were called functional above 56.7% productive rearrangements and were called segregating when the between-donor standard deviation exceeded 5%. A statistical classification framework was built to diagnose cytomegalovirus status from the catalog of TCR beta chain sequences. A later analysis assigned V and J genes by comparing TCR nucleotide sequences with IMGT/GENE-DB human TR gene sequences. The TCRdist pipeline was used in a later analysis to assign CDR3 sequences and most-parsimonious VDJ recombination scenarios. A later analysis defined each TCR beta chain by its CDR3 amino acid sequence plus V-gene family, and excluded reads lacking a unique V-gene family. As a way to deal with suspected cross-contamination and a sequencing artifact, a later analysis dropped 450 to 700 nucleotide sequences that were highly shared and had low generation probability. For each public chain, a later analysis derived a clonal expansion index from normalized ranks of inferred template counts within each repertoire. In a later analysis, generation probabilities were computed using a VDJ recombination model fitted to out-of-frame rearrangements, and the results were checked against IGoR. A later analysis scored TCR-TCR, TCR-HLA and TCR-CMV co-occurrence with hypergeometric tests, applying a repertoire-size bias correction to TCR pairs. False discovery rates were estimated in a later analysis by permuting HLA or CMV assignments 20 times. A later analysis grouped co-occurring TCRs with DBSCAN, adding TCRdist sequence similarity when clustering within HLA-allele-positive subsets. Repertoires with fewer than 30,000 or more than 120,000 public chains were left out of co-occurrence clustering, as were about 5 repertoires with anomalous nucleotide sharing. TCRdb carries this immuneACCESS record with in-frame sequences only. Its versions omit some clonotypes, under half of them owing to an unresolved V gene in the studies checked, with the rest unexplained. The DNA gave D and trimming, while V, J and clone size come from that table. This sample's table lists fewer than 75,000 clones. Around 15% of the sample lies in the top ten.

A word on this clone: The specificity of this receptor is unknown.

Compared with germline, V lacks 3 bases and J lacks 7 bases; bases without a gene match: 12. CDR1 and CDR2 are read off the germline V gene (reference sequence) as GTSNPN and SVGIG. From the cysteine up to the phenylalanine, the CDR3 has a length of 17 residues. Of all the DNA, just the CDR3 is kept, 51 bases in frame from base 1. This clonotype was obtained from a boy younger than 18 in good health and CMV-seronegative. Sample: PBMCs. The rearranged segments are TRBV30 and TRBJ1-4; 12 bases in the junction line up with TRBD1. In nucleotides, the sequence is TGTGCCTGGAGAGGGACAGGGGGCGCGTGGTACGCTGAAAAACTGTTTTTT. It translates to CAWRGTGGAWYAEKLFF.